This T cell receptor beta chain was recovered during a study of blood T cell repertoires in COVID-19. Across the study: Collection of acute and convalescent COVID-19 samples took place in the United States, Italy and Spain.

In the authors' methods: Amplification from reference gene primers served as the basis for estimated nucleated cell counts. Produced via immunoSEQ multiplex PCR; TCRdb's table is partial and in-frame only. From that table come the V and J calls and clone size; the DNA was used to work out D and trimming. The top ten clones hold approximately 12% of a sample with approximately 16,000 clones, 70% to 90% of them seen once. V lost 3 bases and J lost 0, with 11 bases in between. Germline CDR1 is GTSNPN and CDR2 is SVGIG (reference sequence). There are 14 residues in the CDR3. The chain has TRBV30 and TRBJ1-2; D possibly corresponds to TRBD1 (6 bases). The sequence was obtained from a human donor in a cohort sampled during active COVID-19. Material: peripheral blood. In DNA, the CDR3 is TGTGCCTGGAGACCGACAGGATCTAACTATGGCTACACCTTC. Amino acid sequence: CAWRPTGSNYGYTF.